This TCR beta chain derives from a study of T cell responses to AZD1222 COVID-19 vaccine. In the case of this clone: Its antigen is unknown. This specimen includes other DNA sequences encoding the same CDR3.

V gave up 3 bases and J gave up 0 bases, with 5 bases separating them. This CDR3 is built from 13 residues. Germline-derived CDR1 and CDR2 are KGHSH and LQKENI. Study findings and constraints: Compared with day 0, the breadth and depth of the Spike-specific TCR repertoire rose significantly after two doses of AZD1222.

Only in-frame clones appear in the TCRdb table, and some are missing; sequencing was by immunoSEQ multiplex PCR. The data show 150,000 to 200,000 clones, with approximately 90% seen just once and about 4.2% held by the top ten. This clonotype originated in an adult in good health. V and J are TRBV18 and TRBJ1-1; D might be TRBD1 (5 bases). Source: peripheral blood, taken on day 0 of AZD1222 vaccination. The CDR3 loop reads CASSPTVNTEAFF. The CDR3 bases are TGTGCCAGCTCACCGACAGTGAACACTGAAGCTTTCTTT.